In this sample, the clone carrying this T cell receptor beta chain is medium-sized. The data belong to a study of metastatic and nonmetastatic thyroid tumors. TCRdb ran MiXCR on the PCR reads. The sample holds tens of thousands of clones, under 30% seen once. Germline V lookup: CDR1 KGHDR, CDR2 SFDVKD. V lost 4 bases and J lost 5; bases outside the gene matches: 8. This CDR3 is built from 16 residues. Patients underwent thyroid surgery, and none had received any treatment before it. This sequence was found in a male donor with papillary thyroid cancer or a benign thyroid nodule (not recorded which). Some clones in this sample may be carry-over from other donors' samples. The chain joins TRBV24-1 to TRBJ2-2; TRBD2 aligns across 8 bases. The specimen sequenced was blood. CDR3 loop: CATSDPSGSKTGELFF. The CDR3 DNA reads TGTGCCACCAGTGACCCAAGCGGGAGTAAAACCGGGGAGCTGTTTTTT.